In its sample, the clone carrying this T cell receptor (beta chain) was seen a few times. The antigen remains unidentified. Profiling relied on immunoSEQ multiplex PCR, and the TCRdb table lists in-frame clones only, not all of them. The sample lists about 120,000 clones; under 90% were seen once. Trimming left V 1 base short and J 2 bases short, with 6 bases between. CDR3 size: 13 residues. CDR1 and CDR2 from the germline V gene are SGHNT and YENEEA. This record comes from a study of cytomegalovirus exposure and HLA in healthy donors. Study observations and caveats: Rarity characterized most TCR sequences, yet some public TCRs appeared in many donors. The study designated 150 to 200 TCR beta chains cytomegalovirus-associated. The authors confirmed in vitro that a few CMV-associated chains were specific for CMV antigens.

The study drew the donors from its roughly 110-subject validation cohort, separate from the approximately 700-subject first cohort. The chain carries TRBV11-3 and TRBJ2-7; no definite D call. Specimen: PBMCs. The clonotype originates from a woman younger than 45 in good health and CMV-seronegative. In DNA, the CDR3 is TGTGCCAGCAGCTTAGGGTACACCTACGAGCAGTACTTC. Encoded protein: CASSLGYTYEQYF.